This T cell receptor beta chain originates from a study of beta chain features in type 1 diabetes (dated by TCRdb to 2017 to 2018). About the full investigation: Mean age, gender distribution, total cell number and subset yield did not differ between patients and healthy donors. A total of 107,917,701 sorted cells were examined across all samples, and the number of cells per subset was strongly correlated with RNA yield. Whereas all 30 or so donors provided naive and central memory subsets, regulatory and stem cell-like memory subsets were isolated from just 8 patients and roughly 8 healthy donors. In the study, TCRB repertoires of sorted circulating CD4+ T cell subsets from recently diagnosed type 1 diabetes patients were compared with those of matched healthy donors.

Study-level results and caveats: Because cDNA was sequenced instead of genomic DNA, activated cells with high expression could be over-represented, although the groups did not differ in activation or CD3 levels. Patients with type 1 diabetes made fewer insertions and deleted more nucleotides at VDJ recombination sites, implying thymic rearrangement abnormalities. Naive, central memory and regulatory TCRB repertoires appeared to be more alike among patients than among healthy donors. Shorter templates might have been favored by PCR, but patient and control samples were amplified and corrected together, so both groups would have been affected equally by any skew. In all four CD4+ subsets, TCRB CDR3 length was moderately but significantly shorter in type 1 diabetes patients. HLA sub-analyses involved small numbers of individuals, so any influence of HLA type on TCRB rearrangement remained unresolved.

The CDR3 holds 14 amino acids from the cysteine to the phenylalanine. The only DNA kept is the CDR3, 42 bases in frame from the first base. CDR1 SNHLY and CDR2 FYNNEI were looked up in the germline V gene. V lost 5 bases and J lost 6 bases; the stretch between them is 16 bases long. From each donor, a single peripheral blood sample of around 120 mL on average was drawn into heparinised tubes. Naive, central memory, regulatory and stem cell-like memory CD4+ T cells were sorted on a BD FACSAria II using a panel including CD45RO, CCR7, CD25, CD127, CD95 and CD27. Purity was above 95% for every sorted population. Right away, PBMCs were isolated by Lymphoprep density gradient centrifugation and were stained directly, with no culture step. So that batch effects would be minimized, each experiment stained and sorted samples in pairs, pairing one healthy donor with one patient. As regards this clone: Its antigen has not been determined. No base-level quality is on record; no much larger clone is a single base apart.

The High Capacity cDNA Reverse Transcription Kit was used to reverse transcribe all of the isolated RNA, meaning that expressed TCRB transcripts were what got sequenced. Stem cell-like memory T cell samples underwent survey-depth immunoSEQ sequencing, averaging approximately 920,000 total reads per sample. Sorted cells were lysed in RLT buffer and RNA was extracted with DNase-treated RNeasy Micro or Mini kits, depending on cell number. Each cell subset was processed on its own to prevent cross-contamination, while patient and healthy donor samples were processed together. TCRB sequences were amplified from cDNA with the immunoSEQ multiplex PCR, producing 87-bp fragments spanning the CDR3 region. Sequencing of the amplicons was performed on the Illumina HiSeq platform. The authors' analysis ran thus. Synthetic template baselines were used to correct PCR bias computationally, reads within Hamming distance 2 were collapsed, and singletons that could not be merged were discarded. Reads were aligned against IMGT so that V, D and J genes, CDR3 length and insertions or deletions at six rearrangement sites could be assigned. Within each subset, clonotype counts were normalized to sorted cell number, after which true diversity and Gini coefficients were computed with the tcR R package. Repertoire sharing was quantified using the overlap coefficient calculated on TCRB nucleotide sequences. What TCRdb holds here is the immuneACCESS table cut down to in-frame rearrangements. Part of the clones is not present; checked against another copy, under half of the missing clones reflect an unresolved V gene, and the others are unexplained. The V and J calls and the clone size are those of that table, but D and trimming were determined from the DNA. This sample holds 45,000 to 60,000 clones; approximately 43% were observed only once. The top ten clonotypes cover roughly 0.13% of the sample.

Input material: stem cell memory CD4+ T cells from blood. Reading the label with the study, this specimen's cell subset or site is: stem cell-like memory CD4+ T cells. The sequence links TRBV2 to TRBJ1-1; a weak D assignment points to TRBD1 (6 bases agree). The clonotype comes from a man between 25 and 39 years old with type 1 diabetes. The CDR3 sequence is CASSNRVYVAEAFF. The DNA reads TGTGCCAGCAGTAACAGGGTATATGTTGCTGAAGCTTTCTTT.